This T cell receptor beta chain was profiled in a study of blood T cell repertoires in COVID-19. About the research overall: Samples representing acute and convalescent COVID-19 were sourced from the United States, Italy and Spain. PBMCs, B-cell-depleted T cells, or T cells were the source of the cDNA or gDNA that made up the material.

The germline V gene has CDR1 MNHEY and CDR2 SVGEGT. V was trimmed by 0 bases and J by 2 bases, leaving 12 bases between them. This CDR3 region has 16 residues. In the authors' methods: Reference gene primer amplification yielded estimated nucleated cell counts. Profiled with immunoSEQ multiplex PCR; TCRdb holds only in-frame clones, not every one. Clone size and V and J calls were adopted from that table, with D and trimming inferred from the DNA. Counted here are under 350,000 clones, about 89% occurring once; the ten biggest clones make up about 4.6%. Sample: peripheral blood. The clonotype originates from a man aged 40-50 years with acute or convalescent COVID-19. The chain uses TRBV6-2 or TRBV6-3 and TRBJ2-3, with a tentative D call TRBD1 (6 bases). Written as DNA, the CDR3 is TGTGCCAGCAGTTACTCGGACAGAGATTACACAGATACGCAGTATTTT. Protein sequence: CASSYSDRDYTDTQYF.